This entry describes one TCR beta chain. Its antigen remains unidentified. No base quality information exists; no much larger clone differs at one position. The source of the sample is a study of T-cell memory formation after mild COVID-19 (dated by TCRdb to 2020 to 2023). Study-wide context: Most TCR sequence clusters were specific to one of the two donors. T-cell clones expanding and contracting after mild COVID-19 in a couple of donors were tracked by longitudinal TCRalpha and TCRbeta repertoire sequencing. The cohort was made up of two young adult volunteers, one female and one male, who were previously healthy.

Ficoll-Paque density gradient centrifugation was the method used to isolate PBMCs. Overall results and qualifications from the work: Whether the second-wave clones peaking on day 37 were SARS-CoV-2 specific was not confirmed. The study included only a couple of mild cases, and larger cohorts that include severe cases with pre-infection samples were judged to be necessary. Clones that contracted from day 15 to 85 showed balanced CD4/CD8 phenotypes, whereas a second wave of clones that expanded from day 15 to 37 leaned towards CD4+. Some responding clones were found in pre-infection memory, which suggests that pre-existing cross-reactive memory T cells took part in the SARS-CoV-2 response. Contracting CD4+ clones turned up mainly in the CM and EM memory subsets, whereas EMRA was where CD8+ clones were enriched.

The run used an Illumina NovaSeq 6000. Using 5'RACE with constant-segment primers, TCRalpha and TCRbeta cDNA libraries were constructed, with sample barcodes and unique molecular identifiers added in the process. Trizol reagent was used to extract RNA from every sample. Library amplification was performed in two PCR steps, and a second sample barcode and Illumina TruSeq adapters were introduced in the second step. The libraries were sequenced on an Illumina NovaSeq using 2 x 150 bp paired-end reads. The original methods were these. Demultiplexing of reads and collapsing into UMI-guided consensus sequences were performed with migec v1.2.7. Using mixcr v2.1.11, the UMI consensuses were aligned to TRA and TRB V and J templates and assembled into clonotypes. Expanded or contracted clonotypes were those called significant by both edgeR and NoisET, with noise models trained on biological replicates. For edgeR calls, the thresholds were a false discovery rate-adjusted p below 0.01 and a log2 fold-change of 1. As an exploratory analysis of dynamics, max-normalized trajectories of the 1000 most abundant clonotypes were examined with PCA combined with hierarchical clustering. Each responding clone was given a CD4 or CD8 phenotype based on the CD4+ and CD8+ repertoires, which had been sequenced separately. TCRdb reprocessing: public reads trimmed at Q25 with fastp, clones called with MiXCR, in-frame beta chains kept. Each CDR3 protein appears once, grouped with its most common genes and DNA. These V and J calls derive from TCRdb rather than the authors' analysis. The sample records 390,000 or so distinct CDR3 sequences, more than 15% of which are singletons. Roughly 21% of the sample comes from the top ten.

The TCR comes from a man between 18 and 29 years old who had mild COVID-19 (a few samples of this study predate the infection). The sample titles of this study are shuffled in the database, so cell type and time point are left out; the donor was told from shared clones. What was sequenced was PBMCs or a T cell subset sorted from them (not recorded which).

The DNA is as follows: TGTGCCAGCAGCTTAGATGGGGGGGCGAGGTCTGGAAACACCATATATTTT. Translated, it reads CASSLDGGARSGNTIYF. The rearrangement combines TRBV7-9 with TRBJ1-3; the D gene is perhaps TRBD1, from 6 matching bases. V is pared back by 1 base and J by 1 base, with 14 bases lying between the germline termini. Looking up the germline V gene (reference sequence) yields CDR1 SEHNR and CDR2 FQNEAQ. Inclusive of the bounding cysteine and phenylalanine, the CDR3 is 17 residues long. Only the CDR3 portion is preserved as DNA: 51 bases, with reading frame beginning at the first base.